The TCR beta chain described here comes from a study of blood T cells in healthy people across ages. For the second PCR, which ran for 7 to 11 cycles, a sample-barcoded 5' primer and a J-beta primer mix were used. Each cDNA molecule, via a template-switch adaptor with 12 random nucleotides, was tagged. A single record per CDR3 protein comes from TCRdb applying MiXCR to the 5' RACE reads. This repertoire shows 1.5 million to 2 million distinct CDR3 sequences, about 35% found once; its top ten account for around 11%. V lost 5 bases, J lost 6 bases, and 15 bases lay in between. CDR1 and CDR2 (germline): SQVTM, ANQGSEA. The length of the CDR3 is 13 residues. The study drew donors from healthy Caucasian individuals in Russia aged about 6 to 90. This clonotype came up many times.

The chain employs TRBV29-1 and TRBJ2-3; D tentatively fits TRBD1 or TRBD2 (6 bases each). The clonotype was recovered from a woman in her twenties or thirties in good health. Input material: blood. The CDR3 loop reads CSVRRGAADTQYF. Written as DNA, the CDR3 is TGCAGCGTTAGGAGGGGGGCGGCCGATACGCAGTATTTT.